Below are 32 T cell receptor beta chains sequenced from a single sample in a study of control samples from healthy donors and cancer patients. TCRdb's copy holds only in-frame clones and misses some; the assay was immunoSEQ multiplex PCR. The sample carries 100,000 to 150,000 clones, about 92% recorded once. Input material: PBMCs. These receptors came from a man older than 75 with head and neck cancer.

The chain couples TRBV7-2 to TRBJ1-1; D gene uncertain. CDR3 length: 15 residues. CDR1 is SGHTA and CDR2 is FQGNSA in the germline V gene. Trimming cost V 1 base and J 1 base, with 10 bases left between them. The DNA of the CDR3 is TGTGCCAGCAGCTTAGATTGGTCAACGAACACTGAAGCTTTCTTT. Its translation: CASSLDWSTNTEAFF.

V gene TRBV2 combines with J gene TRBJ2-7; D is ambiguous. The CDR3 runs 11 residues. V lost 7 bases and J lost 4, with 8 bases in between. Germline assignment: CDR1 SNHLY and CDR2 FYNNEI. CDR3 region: CASKGHYEQYF. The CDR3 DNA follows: TGTGCCAGCAAAGGTCATTACGAGCAGTACTTC.

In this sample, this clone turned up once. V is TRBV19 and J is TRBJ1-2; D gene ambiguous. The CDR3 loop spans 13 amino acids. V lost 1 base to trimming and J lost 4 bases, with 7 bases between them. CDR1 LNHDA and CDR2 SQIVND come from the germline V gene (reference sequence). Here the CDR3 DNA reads TGTGCCAGTAGTATAGGCCCAGGCTATGGCTACACCTTC. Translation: CASSIGPGYGYTF.

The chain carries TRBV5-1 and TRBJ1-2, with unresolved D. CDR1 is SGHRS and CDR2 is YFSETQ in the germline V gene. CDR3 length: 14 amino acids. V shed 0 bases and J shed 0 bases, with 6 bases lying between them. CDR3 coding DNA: TGCGCCAGCAGCTTGGCAGAAGCTAACTATGGCTACACCTTC. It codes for CASSLAEANYGYTF.

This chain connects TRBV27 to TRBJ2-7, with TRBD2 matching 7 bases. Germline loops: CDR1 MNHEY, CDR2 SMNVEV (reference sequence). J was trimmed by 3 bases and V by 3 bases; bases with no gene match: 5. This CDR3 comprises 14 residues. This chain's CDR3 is CASSLGTTNYEQYF. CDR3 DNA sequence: TGTGCCAGCAGTTTGGGGACTACCAACTACGAGCAGTACTTC.

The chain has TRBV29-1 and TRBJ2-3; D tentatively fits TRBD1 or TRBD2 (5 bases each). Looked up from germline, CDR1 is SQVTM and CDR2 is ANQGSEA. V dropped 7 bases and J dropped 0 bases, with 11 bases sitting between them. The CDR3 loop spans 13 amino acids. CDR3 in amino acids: CSGTKRSTDTQYF. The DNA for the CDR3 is TGCAGCGGGACAAAGCGGAGCACAGATACGCAGTATTTT.

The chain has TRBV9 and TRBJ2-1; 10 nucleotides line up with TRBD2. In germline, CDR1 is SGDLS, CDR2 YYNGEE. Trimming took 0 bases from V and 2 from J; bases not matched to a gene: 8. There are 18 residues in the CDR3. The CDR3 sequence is CASSVEFGLAEAYNEQFF. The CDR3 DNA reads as TGTGCCAGCAGCGTAGAGTTCGGACTAGCGGAGGCCTACAATGAGCAGTTCTTC.

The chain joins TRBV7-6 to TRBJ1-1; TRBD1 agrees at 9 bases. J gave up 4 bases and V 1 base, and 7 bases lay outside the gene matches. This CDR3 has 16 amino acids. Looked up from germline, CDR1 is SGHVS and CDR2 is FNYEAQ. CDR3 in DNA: TGTGCCAGCAGCTTAGGGGGGACAGGGCTTTCCACTGAAGCTTTCTTT. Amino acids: CASSLGGTGLSTEAFF.

CDR3 sequence reads: CASNRDNSYEQYF. In nucleotides, the CDR3 is TGCGCCAGTAACCGGGACAACTCCTACGAGCAGTACTTC. The V and J genes are TRBV10-2 and TRBJ2-7; D possibly corresponds to TRBD1 (6 bases). CDR1 WSHSY and CDR2 SAAADI come from the germline V gene. With 9 bases removed from V and 0 bases from J, the gap between germline ends came to 12 bases. The CDR3 extends over 13 amino acids.

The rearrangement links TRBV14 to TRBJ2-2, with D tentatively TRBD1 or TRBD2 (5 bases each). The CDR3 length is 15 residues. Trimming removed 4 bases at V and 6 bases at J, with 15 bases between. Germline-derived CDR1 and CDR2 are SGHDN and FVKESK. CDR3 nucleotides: TGTGCCAGCAGCCTCACGAGAGGGGCCGCCGGGGAGCTGTTTTTT. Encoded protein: CASSLTRGAAGELFF. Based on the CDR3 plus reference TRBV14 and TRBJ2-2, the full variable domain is EAGVTQFPSHSVIEKGQTVTLRCDPISGHDNLYWYRRVMGKEIKFLLHFVKESKQDESGMPNNRFLAERTGGTYSTLKVQPAELEDSGVYFCASSLTRGAAGELFFGEGSRLTVL.

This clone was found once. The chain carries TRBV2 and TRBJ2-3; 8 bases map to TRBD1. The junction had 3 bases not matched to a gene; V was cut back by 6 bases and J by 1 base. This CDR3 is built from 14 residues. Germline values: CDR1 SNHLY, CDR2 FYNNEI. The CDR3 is CASRLDRGTDTQYF. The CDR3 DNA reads TGTGCCAGCAGGTTGGACAGGGGCACAGATACGCAGTATTTT.

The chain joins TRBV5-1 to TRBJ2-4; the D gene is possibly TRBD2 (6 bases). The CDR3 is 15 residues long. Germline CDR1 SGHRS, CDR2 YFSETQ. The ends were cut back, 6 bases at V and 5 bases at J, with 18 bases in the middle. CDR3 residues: CASTLSGEVENIQYF. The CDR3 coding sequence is TGCGCCAGCACCCTCTCCGGGGAGGTGGAAAACATTCAGTACTTC.

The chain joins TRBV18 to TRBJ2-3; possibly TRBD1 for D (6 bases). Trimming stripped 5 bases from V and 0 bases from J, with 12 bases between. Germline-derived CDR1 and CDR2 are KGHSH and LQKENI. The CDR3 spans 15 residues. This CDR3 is CASSSSGTSTDTQYF. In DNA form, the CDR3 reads TGTGCCAGCTCATCCTCGGGGACAAGCACAGATACGCAGTATTTT.

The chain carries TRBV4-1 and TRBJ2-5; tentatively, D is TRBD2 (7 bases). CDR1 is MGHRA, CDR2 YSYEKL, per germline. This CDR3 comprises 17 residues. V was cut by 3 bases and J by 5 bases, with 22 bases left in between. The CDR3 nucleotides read TGCGCCAGCAGCCATAACGGTTGGGGGGGGGCCGAGGAGACCCAGTACTTC. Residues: CASSHNGWGGAEETQYF.

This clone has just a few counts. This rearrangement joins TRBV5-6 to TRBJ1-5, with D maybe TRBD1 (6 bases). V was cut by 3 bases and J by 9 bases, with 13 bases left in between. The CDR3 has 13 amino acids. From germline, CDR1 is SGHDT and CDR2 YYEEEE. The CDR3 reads CASSSTGLRPQHF. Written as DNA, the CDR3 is TGTGCCAGCAGCTCCACAGGGTTAAGGCCCCAGCATTTT.

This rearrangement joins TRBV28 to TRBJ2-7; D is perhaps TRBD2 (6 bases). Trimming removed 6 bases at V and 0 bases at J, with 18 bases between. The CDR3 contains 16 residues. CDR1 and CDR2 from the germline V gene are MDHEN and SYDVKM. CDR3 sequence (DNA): TGTGCCAGCAGATTTATAAGGGACGGGAGCTCCTACGAGCAGTACTTC. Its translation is CASRFIRDGSSYEQYF.

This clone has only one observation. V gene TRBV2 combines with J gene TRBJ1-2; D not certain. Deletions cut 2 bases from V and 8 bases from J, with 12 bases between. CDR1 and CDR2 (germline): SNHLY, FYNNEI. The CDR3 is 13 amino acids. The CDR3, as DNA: TGTGCCAGCAGTGAAATTCACTTTAAGGGCTACACCTTC. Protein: CASSEIHFKGYTF.

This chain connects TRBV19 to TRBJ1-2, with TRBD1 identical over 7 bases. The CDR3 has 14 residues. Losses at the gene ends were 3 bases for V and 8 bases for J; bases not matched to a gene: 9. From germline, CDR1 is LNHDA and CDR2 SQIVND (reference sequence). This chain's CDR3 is CASSIPQGVGGYTF. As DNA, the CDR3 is TGTGCCAGTAGTATCCCTCAGGGGGTCGGGGGCTACACCTTC. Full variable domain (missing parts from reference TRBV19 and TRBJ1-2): DGGITQSPKYLFRKEGQNVTLSCEQNLNHDAMYWYRQDPGQGLRLIYYSQIVNDFQKGDIAEGYSVSREKKESFPLTVTSAQKNPTAFYLCASSIPQGVGGYTFGSGTRLTVV.

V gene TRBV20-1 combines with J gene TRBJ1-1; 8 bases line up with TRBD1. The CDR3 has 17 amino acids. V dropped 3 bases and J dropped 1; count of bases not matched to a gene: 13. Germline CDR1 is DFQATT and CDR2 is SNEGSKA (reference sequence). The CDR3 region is CSASSIRGDRGNTEAFF. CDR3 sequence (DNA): TGCAGTGCTAGTTCAATTCGGGGTGACAGGGGGAACACTGAAGCTTTCTTT.

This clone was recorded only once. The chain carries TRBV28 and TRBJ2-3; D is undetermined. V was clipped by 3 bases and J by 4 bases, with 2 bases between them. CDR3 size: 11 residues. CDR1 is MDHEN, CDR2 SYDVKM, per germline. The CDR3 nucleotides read TGTGCCAGCAGTTTTGCAGATACGCAGTATTTT. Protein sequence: CASSFADTQYF.

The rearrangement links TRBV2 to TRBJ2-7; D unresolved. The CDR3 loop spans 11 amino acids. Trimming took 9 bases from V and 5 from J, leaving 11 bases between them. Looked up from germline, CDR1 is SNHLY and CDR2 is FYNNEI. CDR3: CARDGGDEQYF. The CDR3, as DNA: TGTGCCAGAGATGGTGGTGACGAGCAGTACTTC.

The CDR3 here is CASSLPHSDEQFF. CDR3 in DNA: TGTGCCAGCAGCTTGCCCCACAGCGATGAGCAGTTCTTC. The V gene is TRBV5-6, the J gene TRBJ2-1; D remains unclear. Germline values: CDR1 SGHDT, CDR2 YYEEEE. CDR3 length equals 13 residues. V lost 1 base to trimming and J lost 8 bases, with 10 bases between them.

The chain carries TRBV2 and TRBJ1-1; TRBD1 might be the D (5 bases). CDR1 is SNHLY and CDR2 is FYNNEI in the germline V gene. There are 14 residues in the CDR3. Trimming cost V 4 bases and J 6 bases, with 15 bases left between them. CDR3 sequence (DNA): TGTGCCAGCAGTGGCTTTGGGGGAGTAGCTGAAGCTTTCTTT. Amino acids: CASSGFGGVAEAFF.

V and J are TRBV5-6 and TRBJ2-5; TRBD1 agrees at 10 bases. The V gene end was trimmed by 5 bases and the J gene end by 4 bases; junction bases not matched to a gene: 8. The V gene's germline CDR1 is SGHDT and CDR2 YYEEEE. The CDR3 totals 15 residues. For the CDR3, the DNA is TGTGCCAGCAGGAACCGGGACAGGGGTGTAGAGACCCAGTACTTC. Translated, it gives CASRNRDRGVETQYF.

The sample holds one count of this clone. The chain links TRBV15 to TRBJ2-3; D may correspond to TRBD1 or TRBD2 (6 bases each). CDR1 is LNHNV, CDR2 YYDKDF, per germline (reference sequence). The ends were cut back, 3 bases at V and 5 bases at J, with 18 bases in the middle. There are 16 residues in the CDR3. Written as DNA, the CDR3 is TGTGCCACCAGCAGGAGCTGGGGGGCCCTGCTAGATACGCAGTATTTT. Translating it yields CATSRSWGALLDTQYF.

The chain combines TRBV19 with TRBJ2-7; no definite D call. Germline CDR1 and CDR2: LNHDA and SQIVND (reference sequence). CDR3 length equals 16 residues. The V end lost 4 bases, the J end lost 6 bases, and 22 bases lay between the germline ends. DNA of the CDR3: TGTGCCAGTAGTACCCCCTCCCGTAGAGGCTCGGCCGAGCAGTACTTC. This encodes CASSTPSRRGSAEQYF.

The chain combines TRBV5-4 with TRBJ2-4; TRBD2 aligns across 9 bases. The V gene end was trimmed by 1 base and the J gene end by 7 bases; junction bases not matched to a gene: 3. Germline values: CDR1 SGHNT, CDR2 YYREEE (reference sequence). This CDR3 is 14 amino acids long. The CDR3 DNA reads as TGTGCCAGCAGCTTGCGGCGGGGGGGGAACATTCAGTACTTC. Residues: CASSLRRGGNIQYF.

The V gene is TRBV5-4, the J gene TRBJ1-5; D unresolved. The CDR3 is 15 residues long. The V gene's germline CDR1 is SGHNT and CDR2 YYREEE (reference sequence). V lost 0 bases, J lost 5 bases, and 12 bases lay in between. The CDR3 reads CASSLAVKPDQPQHF. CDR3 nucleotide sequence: TGTGCCAGCAGCTTGGCCGTAAAGCCGGATCAGCCCCAGCATTTT.

The CDR3: CASRGTENQPQHF. The CDR3 nucleotides read TGTGCCAGCCGGGGGACGGAGAATCAGCCCCAGCATTTT. The V and J genes are TRBV12-3 or TRBV12-4 and TRBJ1-5; D might be TRBD1 (5 bases). This CDR3 is 13 amino acids long. Trimming shortened V by 8 bases and J by 4 bases, and 12 bases separated the two germline ends.

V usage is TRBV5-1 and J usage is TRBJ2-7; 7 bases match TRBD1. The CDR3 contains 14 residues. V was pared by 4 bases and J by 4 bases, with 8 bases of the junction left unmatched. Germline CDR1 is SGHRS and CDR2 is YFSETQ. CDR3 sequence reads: CASSLDRAGYEQYF. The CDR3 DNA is TGCGCCAGCAGCCTAGACAGGGCTGGTTACGAGCAGTACTTC.

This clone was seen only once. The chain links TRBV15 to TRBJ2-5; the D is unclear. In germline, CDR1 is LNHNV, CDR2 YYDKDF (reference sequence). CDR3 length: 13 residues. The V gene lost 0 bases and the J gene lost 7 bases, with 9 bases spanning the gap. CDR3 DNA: TGTGCCACCAGCAGAGATACAACGGCGACCCAGTACTTC. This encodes CATSRDTTATQYF.

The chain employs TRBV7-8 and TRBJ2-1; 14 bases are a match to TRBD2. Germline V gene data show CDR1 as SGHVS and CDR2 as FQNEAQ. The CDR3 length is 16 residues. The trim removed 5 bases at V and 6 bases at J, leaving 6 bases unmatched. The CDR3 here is CASSRGLAGGSNEQFF. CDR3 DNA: TGTGCCAGCAGCAGAGGACTAGCGGGAGGTTCCAATGAGCAGTTCTTC.